The 14 T cell receptor beta chains reported below all come from one sample, sequenced in a study of shared clonotypes between healthy human individuals. Naive CD8 populations comprised CD45RO-negative cells positively selected for CCR7, excluding terminally differentiated effector memory CD45RA+ cells. Method: immunoSEQ multiplex PCR; TCRdb's copy keeps in-frame clones and lacks some. The table has some 1,900,000 clones, over 85% seen once. The sequenced material came from naive CD8+ T cells sorted from blood. The receptors stem from a man younger than 30 in good health.

The chain uses TRBV7-9 and TRBJ1-1; D is undetermined. V shed 10 bases and J shed 4 bases, with 16 bases lying between them. The CDR3 sequence is 13 residues long. CDR1 is SEHNR and CDR2 is FQNEAQ in the germline V gene (reference sequence). The CDR3 nucleotides are TGTGCCACCCGGGCTGCCTTTGGCACTGAAGCTTTCTTT. Translated: CATRAAFGTEAFF.

About this clone itself: Its ends do not fully match the called genes, so a read error is possible. At the DNA level, this CDR3 is encoded by other sequences in the same sample as well. The V call is TRBV7-9, the J call TRBJ2-7, with a possible D match to TRBD2 (7 bases). Germline-derived CDR1 and CDR2 are SEHNR and FQNEAQ (reference sequence). This CDR3 is 14 amino acids long. The CDR3 sequence: CASSLGGEAYEQYF. The CDR3 nucleotides are TGTGCCAGCAGTTTAGGGGGGGAGGCCTACGAGCAGTACTTC.

The gene calls are TRBV6-5 and TRBJ2-5, with a tentative D call TRBD2 (6 bases). Trimming shortened V by 7 bases and J by 1 base, and 13 bases separated the two germline ends. The CDR3 has 14 residues. Per the germline V gene, CDR1 is MNHEY and CDR2 is SVGAGI. The DNA for the CDR3 is TGTGCCAGCACCCCGGGGAGGAGCCAAGAGACCCAGTACTTC. Translating gives CASTPGRSQETQYF.

The rearrangement links TRBV6-6 to TRBJ2-5, with a weak D call TRBD1 (6 bases). The J call may be incorrect, as the DNA end agrees better with TRBJ2-7. Germline CDR1 and CDR2: MNHNY and SVGAGI (reference sequence). The length of the CDR3 is 16 residues. DNA for the CDR3: TGTGCCAGCAGTTCCCTCGACCTCAGGGGAACCTACGAGCAGTACTTC. It encodes CASSSLDLRGTYEQYF.

Details on this clone: This CDR3 is also generated by other DNA sequences in the sample. This chain links TRBV4-1 with TRBJ2-5; D is possibly TRBD2 (6 bases). The germline gives CDR1 MGHRA, CDR2 YSYEKL. The CDR3 has 15 amino acids. V lost 1 base to trimming and J lost 3 bases, with 12 bases between them. CDR3 coding DNA: TGCGCCAGCAGCCAAGCCGCCGGAGGGGAAGAGACCCAGTACTTC. Translation: CASSQAAGGEETQYF.

The chain links TRBV27 to TRBJ2-3; D unclear. CDR1 and CDR2 from the germline V gene are MNHEY and SMNVEV (reference sequence). This CDR3 spans 15 amino acids. V was clipped by 5 bases and J by 3 bases, with 15 bases between them. The CDR3 DNA follows: TGTGCCAGCAGTCCTACCGCCCGGAATACAGATACGCAGTATTTT. The encoded protein is CASSPTARNTDTQYF.

The chain has TRBV5-1 and TRBJ2-3; either TRBD1 or TRBD2 may fit D (6 bases each). The CDR3 totals 16 residues. The V gene's germline CDR1 is SGHRS and CDR2 YFSETQ. V lost 1 base to trimming and J lost 2 bases, with 14 bases between them. The CDR3 nucleotides read TGCGCCAGCAGCTTGTTCGGGGGCTATTACACAGATACGCAGTATTTT. Its translation: CASSLFGGYYTDTQYF.

About this clone: Other DNA sequences of this sample code for an identical CDR3. The chain recombines TRBV2 with TRBJ2-7; a possible D gene is TRBD1 (5 bases). V was pared by 6 bases and J by 0 bases, with 9 bases between. The CDR3 covers 13 residues. The germline V gene has CDR1 SNHLY and CDR2 FYNNEI. The CDR3: CASRPGPSYEQYF. For the CDR3, the DNA is TGTGCCAGCAGGCCAGGGCCCTCCTACGAGCAGTACTTC.

V and J are TRBV27 and TRBJ2-7, with 8 nucleotides matching TRBD1. The germline CDR1 and CDR2 sequences are MNHEY and SMNVEV (reference sequence). The length of the CDR3 is 15 residues. V lost 5 bases and J lost 4; bases outside the gene matches: 10. The CDR3 nucleotides read TGTGCCAGCAGTATCACCGGACAGGGCGGGTACGAGCAGTACTTC. Translated, it gives CASSITGQGGYEQYF.

Worth noting for this clone: At one end, the junction sequence differs from germline, possibly due to a read error. This chain joins TRBV5-4 and TRBJ2-1, with 8 nucleotides matching TRBD2. The V gene's germline CDR1 is SGHNT and CDR2 YYREEE (reference sequence). The CDR3 has 9 residues. CDR3 loop: CASPGLALF. CDR3 coding DNA: TGTGCCAGCCCTGGACTAGCCCTCTTC.

As to this clone: In the same sample, other DNA sequences code for this CDR3. V gene TRBV5-4 combines with J gene TRBJ2-7; 7 nucleotides align to TRBD1. Per the germline V gene, CDR1 is SGHNT and CDR2 is YYREEE (reference sequence). There are 13 residues in the CDR3. The J segment lost 6 bases and the V segment lost 0 bases, leaving 3 bases of the junction unmatched. The CDR3 here is CASSLDRGLEQYF. CDR3 nucleotide sequence: TGTGCCAGCAGCTTGGACAGGGGTCTCGAGCAGTACTTC.

This chain links TRBV27 with TRBJ2-7, with D possibly matching TRBD1 (7 bases). Germline CDR1 MNHEY, CDR2 SMNVEV (reference sequence). The CDR3 has 15 amino acids. V was cut by 0 bases and J by 2 bases, with 11 bases left in between. CDR3 region: CASSLSQGGTYEQYF. CDR3 bases: TGTGCCAGCAGTTTATCCCAGGGGGGAACCTACGAGCAGTACTTC.

The chain links TRBV9 to TRBJ2-5; no firm D call. Trimming took 0 bases from V and 3 from J, leaving 9 bases between them. This CDR3 spans 14 amino acids. CDR1 and CDR2 (germline): SGDLS, YYNGEE. CDR3 protein: CASSVARQEETQYF. The CDR3 nucleotides are TGTGCCAGCAGCGTAGCTAGGCAGGAAGAGACCCAGTACTTC.

The rearrangement uses TRBV2 and TRBJ2-1; 9 positions agree with TRBD2. J gave up 4 bases and V 3 bases, and 4 bases lay outside the gene matches. The CDR3 is 15 residues long. Germline V gene lookup returns CDR1 SNHLY and CDR2 FYNNEI. CDR3 sequence (DNA): TGTGCCAGCAGTGAGCCTAGCGGGGTTTACAATGAGCAGTTCTTC. It encodes CASSEPSGVYNEQFF.